The 28 T cell receptor beta chains reported below all come from one sample, sequenced in a study of OX40 agonist ivuxolimab in advanced cancers. Produced via immunoSEQ multiplex PCR; TCRdb's table is partial and in-frame only. The profile shows 65,000 to 95,000 clones, 89% of them singletons. The specimen was CD4+ or CD8+ T cells sorted from blood, collected in a trial of the OX40 agonist ivuxolimab. All receptors come from an adult with an advanced solid tumor such as melanoma, head and neck, liver or kidney cancer.

The V gene is TRBV10-3, the J gene TRBJ2-7, with TRBD1 identical over 8 bases. The CDR3 covers 15 residues. The germline V gene encodes CDR1 ENHRY and CDR2 SYGVKD. The V and J ends lost 0 bases and 2 bases, in that order; junction bases with no gene match: 3. DNA of the CDR3: TGTGCCATCAGTGAGTCCGTGACAGGGGCCTACGAGCAGTACTTC. Amino acids: CAISESVTGAYEQYF.

The gene calls are TRBV29-1 and TRBJ1-2; D possibly corresponds to TRBD1 (5 bases). The V gene's germline CDR1 is SQVTM and CDR2 ANQGSEA. The CDR3 covers 12 residues. V dropped 7 bases and J dropped 11 bases, with 20 bases sitting between them. CDR3 coding DNA: TGCAGCGCTGAGCAGGGAACCGACATGTACACCTTC. Translating it yields CSAEQGTDMYTF.

As to this clone: A junction end diverges from the germline sequence, so it may reflect a read error. Additional DNA sequences in this sample encode the identical CDR3. The chain employs TRBV4-1 and TRBJ1-6, with 7 bases fitting TRBD1. Germline CDR1 is MGHRA and CDR2 is YSYEKL. The CDR3 totals 16 residues. The CDR3 coding sequence is TGCGCCAGCAGCCAGGGAAGGGGGCCGGACGATTCGCCCCTCCACTTT. It specifies CASSQGRGPDDSPLHF.

The chain combines TRBV4-1 with TRBJ2-1, with D uncertain. V was shortened by 0 bases and J by 4 bases, with 13 bases between the two germline ends. This CDR3 contains 16 residues. Germline lookup yields CDR1 MGHRA and CDR2 YSYEKL. DNA of the CDR3: TGCGCCAGCAGCCAAGATTTAGGCAGAGGTTACAATGAGCAGTTCTTC. It yields the protein CASSQDLGRGYNEQFF.

The chain recombines TRBV5-8 with TRBJ1-4, with 11 bases identical to TRBD1. CDR3 length: 14 residues. The germline gives CDR1 SGHTS, CDR2 YDEGEE. The ends lost 0 bases at V and 8 bases at J; junction bases unmatched: 0. CDR3 DNA sequence: TGTGCCAGCAGCTTGGGGACAGGGGGCGAAAAACTGTTTTTT. Its translation: CASSLGTGGEKLFF. Full variable domain (remainder filled in from reference TRBV5-8 and TRBJ1-4): EAGVTQSPTHLIKTRGQQATLRCSPISGHTSVYWYQQALGLGLQFLLWYDEGEERNRGNFPPRFSGRQFPNYSSELNVNALELEDSALYLCASSLGTGGEKLFFGSGTQLSVL.

This chain connects TRBV19 to TRBJ1-5; 7 bases fit TRBD1. V was pared by 5 bases and J by 1 base, with 17 bases of the junction left unmatched. Germline V gene sequence: CDR1 LNHDA, CDR2 SQIVND (reference sequence). This CDR3 is built from 19 residues. The CDR3 DNA reads as TGTGCCAGTAGTTCCCCCTGGGATGACAGGGAGGGAAGCAATCAGCCCCAGCATTTT. Translation gives CASSSPWDDREGSNQPQHF.

Details on this clone: Different DNA sequences within this sample yield the same CDR3. The chain links TRBV28 to TRBJ1-3; 8 nucleotides match TRBD1. This CDR3 is built from 15 residues. V shed 6 bases and J 2 bases; nucleotides not matched to a gene: 6. CDR1 MDHEN and CDR2 SYDVKM come from the germline V gene. CDR3 DNA sequence: TGTGCCAGCAGATCGGACAGGGTGCCTGGAAACACCATATATTTT. It codes for CASRSDRVPGNTIYF.

The chain uses TRBV27 and TRBJ2-7, with 7 bases lining up with TRBD2. Per the germline V gene, CDR1 is MNHEY and CDR2 is SMNVEV (reference sequence). The CDR3 is 15 amino acids. The trim removed 8 bases at V and 1 base at J, leaving 11 bases unmatched. The CDR3 loop reads CASVGGASGSYEQYF. The CDR3, as DNA: TGTGCCAGCGTAGGCGGGGCTAGCGGATCCTACGAGCAGTACTTC.

J is TRBJ1-3 and V is TRBV15; D might be TRBD1 (6 bases). The germline V gene encodes CDR1 LNHNV and CDR2 YYDKDF (reference sequence). The CDR3 is 15 amino acids. Trimming shortened V by 0 bases and J by 4 bases, and 10 bases separated the two germline ends. CDR3 nucleotides: TGTGCCACCAGCAGAGAGGGGGCTTTCGGAAACACCATATATTTT. It encodes CATSREGAFGNTIYF.

The rearrangement joins TRBV6-5 to TRBJ1-4; D not resolved. Germline values: CDR1 MNHEY, CDR2 SVGAGI. The V end lost 1 base, the J end lost 8 bases, and 8 bases lay between the germline ends. The CDR3 is made up of 13 amino acids. CDR3 protein: CASSYLAEEKLFF. In DNA, the CDR3 is TGTGCCAGCAGTTACTTGGCTGAGGAAAAACTGTTTTTT.

This rearrangement joins TRBV5-1 to TRBJ2-7; 10 bases fit TRBD2. This CDR3 region has 14 residues. V shed 2 bases and J 7 bases; nucleotides not matched to a gene: 6. Germline assignment: CDR1 SGHRS and CDR2 YFSETQ. The CDR3 region is CASSLTAGGNEQYF. Written as DNA, the CDR3 is TGCGCCAGCAGCTTAACAGCGGGGGGGAATGAGCAGTACTTC.

The genes are TRBV28 and TRBJ2-1; 8 bases match TRBD2. Germline V gene sequence: CDR1 MDHEN, CDR2 SYDVKM. The CDR3 covers 13 residues. The V gene end was trimmed by 6 bases and the J gene end by 8 bases; junction bases not matched to a gene: 6. CDR3 region: CASSGRAGYEQFF. CDR3 nucleotides: TGTGCCAGCAGCGGGAGGGCCGGCTATGAGCAGTTCTTC.

The rearrangement joins TRBV14 to TRBJ2-7, with TRBD2 identical over 7 bases. V trimming: 2 bases; J trimming: 0 bases; junction bases outside the gene matches: 7. The germline CDR1 and CDR2 sequences are SGHDN and FVKESK. The CDR3 consists of 16 residues. Written as DNA, the CDR3 is TGTGCCAGCAGCCAACTGGGAGGGCTACTCTCCTACGAGCAGTACTTC. Its translation: CASSQLGGLLSYEQYF.

The V and J genes are TRBV15 and TRBJ1-3; D uncertain. CDR1 LNHNV and CDR2 YYDKDF come from the germline V gene (reference sequence). The CDR3 runs to 13 residues. Trimming cost V 0 bases and J 2 bases, with 2 bases left between them. Written as DNA, the CDR3 is TGTGCCACCAGCAGAGATGCTGGAAACACCATATATTTT. As protein: CATSRDAGNTIYF.

The chain joins TRBV19 to TRBJ2-3; D is undetermined. V was cut by 6 bases and J by 0 bases, with 7 bases left in between. Germline CDR1 LNHDA, CDR2 SQIVND (reference sequence). The CDR3 covers 13 residues. CDR3 loop: CASRKGSTDTQYF. Here the CDR3 DNA reads TGTGCCAGTAGAAAGGGAAGCACAGATACGCAGTATTTT.

This chain connects TRBV4-1 to TRBJ1-4; tentatively, D is TRBD1 (6 bases). The CDR3 covers 16 residues. V was cut by 3 bases and J by 7 bases, with 18 bases left in between. CDR1 and CDR2 (germline): MGHRA, YSYEKL. The CDR3 sequence is CASSQAYQGMIEKLFF. The CDR3 DNA is TGCGCCAGCAGCCAGGCATACCAGGGGATGATTGAAAAACTGTTTTTT.

This chain links TRBV7-9 with TRBJ1-1; D possibly corresponds to TRBD1 (5 bases). CDR3 length: 13 residues. The V gene's germline CDR1 is SEHNR and CDR2 FQNEAQ (reference sequence). V lost 1 base, J lost 9 bases, and 12 bases lay in between. The CDR3 is CASSLGQGEKAFF. The CDR3 region has the DNA TGTGCCAGCAGCTTAGGGCAGGGAGAGAAAGCTTTCTTT.

The rearrangement joins TRBV28 to TRBJ2-7; D remains unclear. The CDR3 extends over 13 amino acids. The V gene's germline CDR1 is MDHEN and CDR2 SYDVKM. V was trimmed by 4 bases and J by 3 bases, leaving 10 bases between them. CDR3 coding DNA: TGTGCCAGCAGTTCCTCCCTCCACTACGAGCAGTACTTC. As protein: CASSSSLHYEQYF.

The rearrangement uses TRBV29-1 and TRBJ2-7, with D unclear. This CDR3 comprises 13 residues. The germline gives CDR1 SQVTM, CDR2 ANQGSEA. V gave up 0 bases and J gave up 5 bases, with 11 bases separating them. The CDR3 region has the DNA TGCAGCGTTGAAGATACCGTGGCGAACGAGCAGTACTTC. It yields the protein CSVEDTVANEQYF.

The chain recombines TRBV29-1 with TRBJ1-3; the D gene is possibly TRBD1 (5 bases). Germline lookup yields CDR1 SQVTM and CDR2 ANQGSEA. Between the trimmed V and J ends, which lost 4 bases and 4 bases, there was a span of 11 bases. The CDR3 consists of 13 residues. The CDR3 DNA is TGCAGCGTTGCGGGACGGTTCGGAAACACCATATATTTT. Its protein is CSVAGRFGNTIYF.

The V and J genes are TRBV28 and TRBJ1-4; TRBD1 matches 7 bases. The V and J ends lost 4 bases and 7 bases, in that order; junction bases with no gene match: 9. The CDR3 runs 15 residues. CDR1 is MDHEN and CDR2 is SYDVKM in the germline V gene. This chain's CDR3 is CASSSAEGAGEKLFF. For the CDR3, the DNA is TGTGCCAGCAGTTCCGCTGAGGGGGCGGGTGAAAAACTGTTTTTT.

V usage is TRBV5-1 and J usage is TRBJ2-1; D is undetermined. Germline CDR1 is SGHRS and CDR2 is YFSETQ. The CDR3 length is 13 residues. The CDR3, as DNA: TGCGGCTGCTGGAACCCCCTATACAATGAGCAGTTCTTC. This sequence encodes CGCWNPLYNEQFF.

The V call is TRBV28, the J call TRBJ1-2; D possibly corresponds to TRBD1 (6 bases). The length of the CDR3 is 14 residues. Germline CDR1 MDHEN, CDR2 SYDVKM. V gave up 4 bases and J gave up 4 bases, with 13 bases separating them. The CDR3 DNA is TGTGCCAGCAGTTCTCCAGGGGTAGGCTATGGCTACACCTTC. Translated: CASSSPGVGYGYTF.

The chain recombines TRBV5-1 with TRBJ2-7; the match to TRBD2 covers 8 bases. There are 15 residues in the CDR3. The V gene end was trimmed by 5 bases and the J gene end by 4 bases; junction bases not matched to a gene: 11. Germline V lookup: CDR1 SGHRS, CDR2 YFSETQ. The CDR3 region has the DNA TGCGCCAGCAGTAATAGTGTGGTAGCGGGGTACGAGCAGTACTTC. Protein: CASSNSVVAGYEQYF.

The V gene is TRBV7-9, the J gene TRBJ1-5; TRBD1 might be the D (5 bases). The V end lost 2 bases, the J end lost 0 bases, and 11 bases lay between the germline ends. From germline, CDR1 is SEHNR and CDR2 FQNEAQ (reference sequence). This CDR3 has 16 residues. This CDR3 reads CASSLTGAYSNQPQHF. CDR3 DNA sequence: TGTGCCAGCAGCTTAACAGGAGCATATAGCAATCAGCCCCAGCATTTT.

The chain combines TRBV18 with TRBJ2-5, with D uncertain. Trimming took 0 bases from V and 4 from J, leaving 9 bases between them. This CDR3 comprises 14 residues. Germline lookup yields CDR1 KGHSH and CDR2 LQKENI. CDR3: CASSPPGYGETQYF. In DNA, the CDR3 is TGTGCCAGCTCACCACCGGGGTACGGAGAGACCCAGTACTTC.

The rearrangement links TRBV29-1 to TRBJ2-7; 7 bases are shared with TRBD1. The CDR3 has 12 amino acids. Germline V gene lookup returns CDR1 SQVTM and CDR2 ANQGSEA. With V trimmed by 7 bases and J by 2 bases, 5 bases remained unmatched. The DNA for the CDR3 is TGCAGCGCCGCGGACAGGCCCTACGAGCAGTACTTC. Its protein is CSAADRPYEQYF.

The V call is TRBV23-1, the J call TRBJ1-3; TRBD1 aligns across 7 bases. TRBV23-1 is assigned to the ORF class and has an uncertain function. V was pared by 2 bases and J by 0 bases, with 10 bases of the junction left unmatched. This CDR3 comprises 18 residues. CDR3 loop: CASSQNPDRVHSGNTIYF. In DNA, the CDR3 is TGCGCCAGCAGTCAAAATCCCGACAGGGTTCACTCTGGAAACACCATATATTTT.